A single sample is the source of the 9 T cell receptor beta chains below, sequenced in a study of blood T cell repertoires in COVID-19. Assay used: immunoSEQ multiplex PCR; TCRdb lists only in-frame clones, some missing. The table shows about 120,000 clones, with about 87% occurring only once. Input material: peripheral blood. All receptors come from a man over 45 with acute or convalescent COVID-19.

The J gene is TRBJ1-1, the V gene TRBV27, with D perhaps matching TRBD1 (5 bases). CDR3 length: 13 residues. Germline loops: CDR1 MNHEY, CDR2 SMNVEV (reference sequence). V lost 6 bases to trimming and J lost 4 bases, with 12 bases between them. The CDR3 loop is CASRYKGVTEAFF. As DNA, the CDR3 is TGTGCCAGCAGGTATAAAGGGGTCACTGAAGCTTTCTTT.

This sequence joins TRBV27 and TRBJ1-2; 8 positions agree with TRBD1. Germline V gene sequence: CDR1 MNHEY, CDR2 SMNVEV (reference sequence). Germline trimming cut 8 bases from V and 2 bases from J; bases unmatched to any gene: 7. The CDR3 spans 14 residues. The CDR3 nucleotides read TGTGCCAGCGGTGAATCAGGGGGCAACTATGGCTACACCTTC. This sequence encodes CASGESGGNYGYTF.

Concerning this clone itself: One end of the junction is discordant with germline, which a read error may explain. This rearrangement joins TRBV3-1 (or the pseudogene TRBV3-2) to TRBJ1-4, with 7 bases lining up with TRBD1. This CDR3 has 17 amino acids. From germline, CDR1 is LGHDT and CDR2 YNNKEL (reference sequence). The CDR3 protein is CTSSHISSGTVNEKLFF. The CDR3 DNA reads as TGTACCAGCAGCCATATTTCCTCCGGGACAGTGAATGAAAAACTGTTTTTT.

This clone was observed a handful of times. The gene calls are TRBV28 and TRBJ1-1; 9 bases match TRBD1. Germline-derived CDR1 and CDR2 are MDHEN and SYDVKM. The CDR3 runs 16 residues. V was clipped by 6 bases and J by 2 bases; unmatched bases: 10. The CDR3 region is CASSPGQGILNTEAFF. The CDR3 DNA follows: TGTGCCAGCAGCCCAGGACAGGGGATTTTAAACACTGAAGCTTTCTTT.

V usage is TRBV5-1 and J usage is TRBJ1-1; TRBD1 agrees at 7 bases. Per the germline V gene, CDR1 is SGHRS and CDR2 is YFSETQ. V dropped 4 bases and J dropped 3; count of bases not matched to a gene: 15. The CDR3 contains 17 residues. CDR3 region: CASSRDSRTQRDTEAFF. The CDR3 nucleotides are TGCGCCAGCAGCCGGGACAGCCGAACCCAAAGGGACACTGAAGCTTTCTTT.

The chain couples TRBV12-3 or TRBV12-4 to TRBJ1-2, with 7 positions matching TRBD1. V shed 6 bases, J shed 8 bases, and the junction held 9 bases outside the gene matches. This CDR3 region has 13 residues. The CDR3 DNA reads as TGTGCCAGCAGCCATGACAGGGAGAGGGGCTACACCTTC. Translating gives CASSHDRERGYTF.

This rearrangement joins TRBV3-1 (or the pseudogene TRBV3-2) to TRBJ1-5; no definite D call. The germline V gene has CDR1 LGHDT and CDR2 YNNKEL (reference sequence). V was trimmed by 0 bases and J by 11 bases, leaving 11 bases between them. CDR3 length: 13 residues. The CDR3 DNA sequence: TGTGCCAGCAGCCAAGATGCAGGCTCATCCCAGCATTTT. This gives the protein CASSQDAGSSQHF.

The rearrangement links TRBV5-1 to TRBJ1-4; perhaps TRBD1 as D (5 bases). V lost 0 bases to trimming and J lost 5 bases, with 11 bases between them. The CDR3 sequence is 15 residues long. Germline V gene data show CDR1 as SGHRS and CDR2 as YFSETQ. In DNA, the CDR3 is TGCGCCAGCAGCTTGGCAACGTCAGGGAATGAAAAACTGTTTTTT. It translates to CASSLATSGNEKLFF.

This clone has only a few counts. CDR3 sequence (DNA): TGTGCCAGTAGGGGGGGTGAGACCCAGTACTTC. As protein: CASRGGETQYF. The rearrangement links TRBV19 to TRBJ2-5, with a weak D call TRBD2 (6 bases). The V end lost 6 bases, the J end lost 5 bases, and 7 bases lay between the germline ends. The CDR3 length is 11 residues. Germline V lookup: CDR1 LNHDA, CDR2 SQIVND (reference sequence).